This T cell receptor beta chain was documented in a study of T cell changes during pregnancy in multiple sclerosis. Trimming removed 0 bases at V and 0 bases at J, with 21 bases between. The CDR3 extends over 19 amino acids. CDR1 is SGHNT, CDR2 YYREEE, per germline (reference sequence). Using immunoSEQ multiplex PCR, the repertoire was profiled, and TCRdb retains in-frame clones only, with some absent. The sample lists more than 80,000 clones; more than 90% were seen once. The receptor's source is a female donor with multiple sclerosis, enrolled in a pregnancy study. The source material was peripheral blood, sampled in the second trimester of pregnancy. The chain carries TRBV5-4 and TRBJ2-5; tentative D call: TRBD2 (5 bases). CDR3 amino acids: CASSLGSSGVSWYQETQYF. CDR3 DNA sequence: TGTGCCAGCAGCTTGGGATCCTCCGGGGTTTCTTGGTACCAAGAGACCCAGTACTTC.